The sequence of this T cell receptor (beta chain) was determined in a study of blood T cell repertoires in COVID-19. Study in general: There were acute and convalescent COVID-19 samples, and they came from the United States, Italy and Spain. PBMCs, B-cell-depleted T cells, or T cells were the source of the cDNA or gDNA that made up the material.

This CDR3 is built from 13 residues. Germline V gene data show CDR1 as LGHDT and CDR2 as YNNKEL (reference sequence). Trimming shortened V by 4 bases and J by 11 bases, and 17 bases separated the two germline ends. Original processing notes: The assay estimated nucleated cells by amplifying reference gene primers. Libraries were prepared by immunoSEQ multiplex PCR; TCRdb keeps only in-frame clonotypes and omits some of them. V, J and clone size derive from that table, while D and trimming were established from the DNA sequence. The repertoire holds more than 150,000 clones, with around 90% as singletons.

Sequencing was done on a sample of peripheral blood. The gene calls are TRBV3-1 (or the pseudogene TRBV3-2) and TRBJ1-1, with D perhaps TRBD1 (6 bases). This clonotype originated in a man between 40 and 49 years old with acute or convalescent COVID-19. DNA of the CDR3: TGTGCCAGCAGCCCAGGGGCAGGGAGTGGGGCTTTCTTT. Protein sequence: CASSPGAGSGAFF.